This TCR beta chain is drawn from a study of T cell repertoires in cytomegalovirus infection. This CDR3 has 13 amino acids. The germline V gene encodes CDR1 SNHLY and CDR2 FYNNEI. J lost 6 bases, V lost 6 bases, and 5 bases had no gene match. TCRdb reprocessed the reads with MiXCR, giving one entry per CDR3 protein. The sample yields roughly 500,000 distinct CDR3 sequences, over 9% seen once. This chain links TRBV2 with TRBJ1-5; 7 bases match TRBD1. The sequenced material came from PBMCs. The source is a human donor in good health (CMV status not recorded). Some clones in this sample may be carry-over from other donors' samples. CDR3: CASSADRVQPQHF. CDR3 bases: TGTGCCAGCAGCGCCGACAGGGTTCAGCCCCAGCATTTT.